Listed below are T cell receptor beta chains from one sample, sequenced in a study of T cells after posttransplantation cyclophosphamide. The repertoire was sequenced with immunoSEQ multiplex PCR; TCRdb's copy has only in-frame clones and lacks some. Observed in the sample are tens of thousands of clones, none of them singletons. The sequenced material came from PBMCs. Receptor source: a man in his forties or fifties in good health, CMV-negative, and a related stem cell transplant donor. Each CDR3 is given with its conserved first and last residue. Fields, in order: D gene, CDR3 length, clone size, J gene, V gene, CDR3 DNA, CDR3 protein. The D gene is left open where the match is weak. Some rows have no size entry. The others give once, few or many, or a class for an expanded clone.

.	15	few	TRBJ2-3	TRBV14	TGTGCCAGCAGCCCAGGGGAGCCTAGCACAGATACGCAGTATTTT	CASSPGEPSTDTQYF
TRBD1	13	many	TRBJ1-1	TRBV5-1	TGCGCCAGCAGACCAGACAGGGACACTGAAGCTTTCTTT	CASRPDRDTEAFF
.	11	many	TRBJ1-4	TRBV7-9	TGTGCCAGCAGCTATAGCGAAAAACTGTTTTTT	CASSYSEKLFF
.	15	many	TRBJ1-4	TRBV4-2	TGTGCCAGCAGCTCCGGAGGGAGGACTATCGAAAAACTGTTTTTT	CASSSGGRTIEKLFF
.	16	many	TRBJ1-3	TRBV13	TGTGCCAGCAGCTTAGTCACCTCCAGCTCTGGAAACACCATATATTTT	CASSLVTSSSGNTIYF
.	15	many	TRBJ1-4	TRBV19	TGTGCCAGTCTTAAGCAAGGGGCGGCGGGGGAAAAACTGTTTTTT	CASLKQGAAGEKLFF
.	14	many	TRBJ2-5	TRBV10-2	TGCGCCAGCAGTGAGGACGATTTAGCGGAGACCCAGTACTTC	CASSEDDLAETQYF
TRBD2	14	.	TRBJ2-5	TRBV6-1	TGTGCCAGCAGTATACTAGCGGGAGGGGAGACCCAGTACTTC	CASSILAGGETQYF
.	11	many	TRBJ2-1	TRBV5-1	TGCGCCAGCTCCTCTCACAATGAGCAGTTCTTC	CASSSHNEQFF
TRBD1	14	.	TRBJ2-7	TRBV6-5	TGTGCCAGCAGTGAGCCAGGGGGCTCCTACGAGCAGTACTTC	CASSEPGGSYEQYF
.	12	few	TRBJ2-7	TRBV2	TGTGCCATCAGAGACGGAGCCTACGAGCAGTACTTC	CAIRDGAYEQYF
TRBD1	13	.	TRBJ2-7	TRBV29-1	TGCAGCGTGGGACAGGGTCTTGGCTACGAGCAGTACTTC	CSVGQGLGYEQYF
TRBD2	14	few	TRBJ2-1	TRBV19	TGTGCCAGTAGTATGGGACTAGCGGGCGGTGAGCAGTTCTTC	CASSMGLAGGEQFF
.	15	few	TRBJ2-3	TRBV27	TGTGCCAGCAGAGGATGGGGAGCACTCACAGATACGCAGTATTTT	CASRGWGALTDTQYF
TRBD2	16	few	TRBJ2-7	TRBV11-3	TGTGCCAGCAGCCCTCCTAGACTAGCGGGGAGTTACGAGCAGTACTTC	CASSPPRLAGSYEQYF
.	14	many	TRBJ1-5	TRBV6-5	TGTGCCAGCAGACCGTCGGGTGCAAATCAGCCCCAGCATTTT	CASRPSGANQPQHF